Given below is one T cell receptor (beta chain) in context. The V end lost 3 bases, the J end lost 6 bases, and 10 bases lay between the germline ends. Per germline, CDR1 SGHRS and CDR2 YFSETQ. The length of the CDR3 is 12 residues. This sample stems from a study of blood T cell repertoires in COVID-19. Across the whole study: From T cells, B-cell-depleted T cells, or PBMCs came the material, which was cDNA or gDNA.

In the study's own analysis: Reference gene primer amplification yielded estimated nucleated cell counts. The table came from immunoSEQ multiplex PCR; TCRdb's copy has only in-frame clones and leaves some out. V and J calls and clone size follow that table, whereas D and trimming were derived from the DNA. Here the sample spans around 130,000 clones, around nine tenths being singletons. Participants' own reports of clinical history determined their cohort assignment. Cohort 3 donors were reported recovered after two negative PCRs, clearance, or symptom resolution. The source material was PBMCs or T cells enriched from blood (not recorded which). V gene TRBV5-1 combines with J gene TRBJ2-7, with D tentatively TRBD1 (5 bases). The receptor was derived from a woman aged 50 to 60 who had recovered from COVID-19. Here the CDR3 DNA reads TGCGCCAGCAGCTACCAGGGTCTCGAGCAGTACTTC. This encodes CASSYQGLEQYF.